Each of the 28 T cell receptor beta chains below was sequenced from the same sample in a study of CD8 T cells in Susac syndrome. When the RNA was reverse transcribed, random hexamers were used with an input of about 0.5 to 1 ug. TCRdb recomputed calls from the immunoSEQ multiplex PCR reads with MiXCR, one row per CDR3 protein. The sample has some 140,000 distinct CDR3 sequences, approximately 95% seen once. The sample consisted of CD8+ T cells from PBMCs. These receptors came from a human donor with Susac syndrome.

This chain links TRBV7-9 with TRBJ2-3, with 10 positions matching TRBD1. The CDR3 runs to 16 residues. Germline V gene sequence: CDR1 SEHNR, CDR2 FQNEAQ (reference sequence). V lost 5 bases, J lost 3 bases, and 8 bases stayed unmatched. The CDR3 DNA reads TGTGCCAGCAGCCCGACAGGGGGCGGGAGGACAGATACGCAGTATTTT. Translated, it gives CASSPTGGGRTDTQYF. Full variable domain (outside the CDR3, taken from reference TRBV7-9 and TRBJ2-3): DTGVSQNPRHKITKRGQNVTFRCDPISEHNRLYWYRQTLGQGPEFLTYFQNEAQLEKSRLLSDRFSAERPKGSFSTLEIQRTEQGDSAMYLCASSPTGGGRTDTQYFGPGTRLTVL.

The genes are TRBV25-1 and TRBJ2-2; unclear D gene. Between the trimmed V and J ends, which lost 0 bases and 5 bases, there was a span of 7 bases. The CDR3 runs 14 residues. From germline, CDR1 is MGHDK and CDR2 SYGVNS. CDR3 nucleotides: TGTGCCAGCAGTGAATATTCTCTGACCGGGGAGCTGTTTTTT. Protein product: CASSEYSLTGELFF. Supplemented by reference TRBV25-1 and TRBJ2-2, the full variable domain reads EADIYQTPRYLVIGTGKKITLECSQTMGHDKMYWYQQDPGMELHLIHYSYGVNSTEKGDLSSESTVSRIRTEHFPLTLESARPSHTSQYLCASSEYSLTGELFFGEGSRLTVL.

As to this clonotype: A read error may account for a junction end that differs from germline. The J gene is TRBJ1-1, the V gene TRBV7-8; 8 bases are a match to TRBD1. The germline V gene has CDR1 SGHVS and CDR2 FQNEAQ. The CDR3 is made up of 15 amino acids. In nucleotides, the CDR3 is TGTGCCAGCAGCCCTTGGACAGGGATGAACGCTGAAGCTTTCTTT. Translating it yields CASSPWTGMNAEAFF.

The gene calls are TRBV12-5 and TRBJ2-5; D is tentatively TRBD1 or TRBD2 (5 bases each). Germline CDR1 LGHNT, CDR2 FRNRAP. Trimming removed 3 bases at V and 5 bases at J, with 13 bases between. This CDR3 is built from 14 residues. CDR3 in DNA: TGTGCTAGTGGTTTAACGGGGACGGAGGAGACCCAGTACTTC. It translates to CASGLTGTEETQYF.

This clonotype was counted a single time. V and J are TRBV5-6 and TRBJ2-2; D ambiguous. CDR1 and CDR2 from the germline V gene are SGHDT and YYEEEE. The V gene lost 4 bases and the J gene lost 6 bases, with 10 bases spanning the gap. The length of the CDR3 is 13 residues. CDR3 region: CASSPAPSGELFF. The CDR3 DNA sequence: TGTGCCAGCAGCCCGGCCCCGTCCGGGGAGCTGTTTTTT.

This chain uses TRBV7-3 with TRBJ2-1; 13 nucleotides match TRBD2. V was pared by 2 bases and J by 7 bases, with 8 bases of the junction left unmatched. This CDR3 region has 17 residues. The germline CDR1 and CDR2 sequences are SGHTA and FQGTGA. The CDR3 loop reads CASSLLLAGGLGNEQFF. The CDR3, as DNA: TGTGCCAGCAGCTTATTACTAGCGGGAGGGCTTGGGAATGAGCAGTTCTTC.

This chain joins TRBV6-5 and TRBJ1-4; D not resolved. V gave up 2 bases and J gave up 7 bases, with 11 bases separating them. Germline V gene sequence: CDR1 MNHEY, CDR2 SVGAGI. This CDR3 contains 14 residues. CDR3 DNA: TGTGCCAGCAGTTACCGGGATCACCCTGAAAAACTGTTTTTT. Its protein product is CASSYRDHPEKLFF.

V and J are TRBV13 and TRBJ1-2; D is undetermined. The length of the CDR3 is 13 residues. Germline CDR1 PRHDT, CDR2 FYEKMQ (reference sequence). Trimming took off 0 bases at V and 7 bases at J, with 9 bases between the two ends. As DNA, the CDR3 is TGTGCCAGCAGCTTAGGACGTTCCGGTGGCTACACCTTC. Translating gives CASSLGRSGGYTF.

This chain connects TRBV5-4 to TRBJ2-7; TRBD2 matches 8 bases. The CDR3 is made up of 14 amino acids. The trim removed 1 base at V and 4 bases at J, leaving 4 bases unmatched. Germline assignment: CDR1 SGHNT and CDR2 YYREEE (reference sequence). DNA of the CDR3: TGTGCCAGCAGCTTGAGCGGGAGAATGTACGAGCAGTACTTC. Protein sequence: CASSLSGRMYEQYF.

This sequence joins TRBV19 and TRBJ2-7; D is uncertain. CDR3 length equals 14 residues. CDR1 and CDR2 (germline): LNHDA, SQIVND (reference sequence). V was clipped by 4 bases and J by 3 bases, with 13 bases between them. CDR3 residues: CASSNPDGFYEQYF. The CDR3 DNA reads TGTGCCAGTAGTAATCCGGACGGTTTCTACGAGCAGTACTTC.

V gene TRBV4-1 combines with J gene TRBJ1-1, with D possibly being TRBD1 (6 bases). Per the germline V gene, CDR1 is MGHRA and CDR2 is YSYEKL. Between the trimmed V and J ends, which lost 3 bases and 4 bases, there was a span of 15 bases. This CDR3 is built from 15 residues. CDR3 residues: CASSHGTSTRTEAFF. The CDR3 DNA is TGCGCCAGCAGCCACGGGACATCCACGCGCACTGAAGCTTTCTTT.

CDR3 residues: CASSLSSGALYGYTF. CDR3 coding DNA: TGTGCCAGCAGCTTATCCTCAGGCGCTCTCTATGGCTACACCTTC. This chain joins TRBV7-3 and TRBJ1-2; D is unresolved. The V gene's germline CDR1 is SGHTA and CDR2 FQGTGA. Trimming took 2 bases from V and 4 from J, leaving 14 bases between them. The CDR3 spans 15 residues.

This clonotype showed up just a few times. The CDR3 protein is CASSFGGGTTYEQYF. CDR3 nucleotide sequence: TGTGCCAGCAGTTTTGGAGGGGGCACAACCTACGAGCAGTACTTC. V usage is TRBV28 and J usage is TRBJ2-7; tentatively, D is TRBD1 (7 bases). Germline-derived CDR1 and CDR2 are MDHEN and SYDVKM. CDR3 length: 15 residues. V lost 3 bases and J 2 bases, leaving 14 bases between the germline ends. The full variable domain, with the rest looked up from reference TRBV28 and TRBJ2-7, is DVKVTQSSRYLVKRTGEKVFLECVQDMDHENMFWYRQDPGLGLRLIYFSYDVKMKEKGDIPEGYSVSREKKERFSLILESASTNQTSMYLCASSFGGGTTYEQYFGPGTRLTVT.

This chain links TRBV28 with TRBJ2-3; the D gene is possibly TRBD2 (6 bases). This CDR3 has 15 amino acids. The V end lost 4 bases, the J end lost 1 base, and 12 bases lay between the germline ends. Per germline, CDR1 MDHEN and CDR2 SYDVKM. This CDR3 reads CASSWNGRGTDTQYF. CDR3 sequence (DNA): TGTGCCAGCAGTTGGAACGGGAGAGGCACAGATACGCAGTATTTT.

The gene calls are TRBV15 and TRBJ2-7; D possibly corresponds to TRBD1 (6 bases). Germline CDR1 reads LNHNV; CDR2 reads YYDKDF (reference sequence). This CDR3 has 15 residues. Trimming cost V 5 bases and J 4 bases, with 18 bases left between them. The CDR3 DNA reads TGTGCCACCAGCGGGGACATAGAGGATGCTTACGAGCAGTACTTC. Translated, it gives CATSGDIEDAYEQYF.

The chain combines TRBV7-2 with TRBJ2-1, with D perhaps TRBD2 (6 bases). Germline V lookup: CDR1 SGHTA, CDR2 FQGNSA. Trimming removed 6 bases at V and 5 bases at J, with 17 bases between. This CDR3 is built from 15 residues. This chain's CDR3 is CASRPNPGAHNEQFF. DNA of the CDR3: TGTGCCAGCAGACCCAATCCGGGAGCACACAATGAGCAGTTCTTC. Filled out from reference TRBV7-2 and TRBJ2-1, the complete variable domain reads GAGVSQSPSNKVTEKGKDVELRCDPISGHTALYWYRQSLGQGLEFLIYFQGNSAPDKSGLPSDRFSAERTGGSVSTLTIQRTQQEDSAVYLCASRPNPGAHNEQFFGPGTRLTVL.

The chain employs TRBV11-2 and TRBJ1-2; D not certain. Trimming took off 5 bases at V and 6 bases at J, with 10 bases between the two ends. The CDR3 length is 12 residues. Germline-derived CDR1 and CDR2 are SGHAT and FQNNGV. For the CDR3, the DNA is TGTGCCAGCAGCGAAAACAGCGATGGCTACACCTTC. Protein: CASSENSDGYTF.

The chain carries TRBV12-3 or TRBV12-4 and TRBJ2-1; D ambiguous. With 4 bases removed from V and 0 bases from J, the gap between germline ends came to 10 bases. This CDR3 is built from 15 residues. The CDR3 DNA reads as TGTGCCAGCAGTTCACTGGGTAGCTCCTACAATGAGCAGTTCTTC. Amino acid sequence: CASSSLGSSYNEQFF.

The genes are TRBV9 and TRBJ1-1; possibly TRBD1 for D (5 bases). The germline gives CDR1 SGDLS, CDR2 YYNGEE. V lost 2 bases and J lost 4, with 9 bases in between. The CDR3 consists of 13 residues. For the CDR3, the DNA is TGTGCCAGCAGCGTTGGGGGGATCACTGAAGCTTTCTTT. Residues: CASSVGGITEAFF.

The count of this clonotype is one. The chain is built from TRBV7-8 and TRBJ2-3; D might be TRBD2 (6 bases). V dropped 0 bases and J dropped 4 bases, with 14 bases sitting between them. This CDR3 contains 16 residues. CDR1 and CDR2 (germline): SGHVS, FQNEAQ. In DNA form, the CDR3 reads TGTGCCAGCAGCTTAGCGGCGGGATGGGGGGCAGATACGCAGTATTTT. Translating gives CASSLAAGWGADTQYF.

The genes are TRBV18 and TRBJ2-1, with TRBD2 as a possible D gene (5 bases). The CDR3 contains 13 residues. Trimming removed 7 bases from V and 9 bases from J, with 16 bases in between. Germline lookup yields CDR1 KGHSH and CDR2 LQKENI. CDR3 amino acids: CASYSPSGSEQFF. For the CDR3, the DNA is TGTGCCAGCTACTCGCCCTCGGGGAGTGAGCAGTTCTTC. The full variable domain, in which reference TRBV18 and TRBJ2-1 provide the parts outside the CDR3, is NAGVMQNPRHLVRRRGQEARLRCSPMKGHSHVYWYRQLPEEGLKFMVYLQKENIIDESGMPKERFSAEFPKEGPSILRIQQVVRGDSAAYFCASYSPSGSEQFFGPGTRLTVL.

This clonotype appeared a single time. J is TRBJ2-7 and V is TRBV20-1; 8 nucleotides match TRBD1. With 3 bases clipped from V and 3 bases from J, the junction kept 10 bases outside the gene matches. This CDR3 is built from 15 residues. From germline, CDR1 is DFQATT and CDR2 SNEGSKA (reference sequence). The CDR3 sequence is CSASLSGQGNYEQYF. The CDR3 DNA is TGCAGTGCTAGTCTTTCCGGACAGGGAAACTACGAGCAGTACTTC.

The chain employs TRBV6-5 and TRBJ1-5, with D possibly matching TRBD1 (6 bases). Germline assignment: CDR1 MNHEY and CDR2 SVGAGI. The CDR3 has 15 residues. The V gene lost 6 bases and the J gene lost 7 bases, with 19 bases spanning the gap. CDR3: CASSLFWGAGQPQHF. CDR3 nucleotide sequence: TGTGCCAGCAGCCTATTTTGGGGGGCAGGGCAGCCCCAGCATTTT.

J is TRBJ1-1 and V is TRBV7-6; D remains ambiguous. V lost 5 bases, J lost 7 bases, and 11 bases lay in between. Germline V gene lookup returns CDR1 SGHVS and CDR2 FNYEAQ. This CDR3 comprises 12 residues. The CDR3 loop reads CASSPLQGEAFF. In DNA, the CDR3 is TGTGCCAGCAGCCCCCTTCAAGGTGAAGCTTTCTTT.

This clonotype has just one count. The chain couples TRBV6-5 to TRBJ1-5; D gene ambiguous. Germline assignment: CDR1 MNHEY and CDR2 SVGAGI. V dropped 4 bases and J dropped 0 bases, with 7 bases sitting between them. The CDR3 loop spans 14 amino acids. CDR3 sequence: CASSSKDSNQPQHF. CDR3 nucleotides: TGTGCCAGCAGTTCCAAGGATAGCAATCAGCCCCAGCATTTT.

In this sample, this clonotype turned up once. The chain couples TRBV29-1 to TRBJ2-1; 15 positions match TRBD2. The V and J ends lost 1 base and 2 bases, in that order; junction bases with no gene match: 9. Germline-derived CDR1 and CDR2 are SQVTM and ANQGSEA. CDR3 length: 19 residues. The CDR3, as DNA: TGCAGCGTTGAAGGCGGCGGACTAGCGGGAGGGATGGCCTACAATGAGCAGTTCTTC. Translating gives CSVEGGGLAGGMAYNEQFF.

This chain connects TRBV24-1 to TRBJ1-1, with D possibly matching TRBD1 (6 bases). The germline gives CDR1 KGHDR, CDR2 SFDVKD. Trimming shortened V by 3 bases and J by 7 bases, and 11 bases separated the two germline ends. This CDR3 has 13 residues. For the CDR3, the DNA is TGTGCCACCAGTGATACCCGGACAGATGAAGCTTTCTTT. Its protein product is CATSDTRTDEAFF.

The chain employs TRBV5-1 and TRBJ2-3; D tentatively reads TRBD1 or TRBD2 (5 bases each). Germline V gene lookup returns CDR1 SGHRS and CDR2 YFSETQ. This CDR3 has 15 residues. V was cut by 4 bases and J by 1 base, with 13 bases left in between. CDR3 coding DNA: TGCGCCAGCAGCCCAATCCGGGACGGCACAGATACGCAGTATTTT. Its protein is CASSPIRDGTDTQYF. Complete variable domain (other parts from reference TRBV5-1 and TRBJ2-3): KAGVTQTPRYLIKTRGQQVTLSCSPISGHRSVSWYQQTPGQGLQFLFEYFSETQRNKGNFPGRFSGRQFSNSRSEMNVSTLELGDSALYLCASSPIRDGTDTQYFGPGTRLTVL.